Presented here are 21 T cell receptor beta chains from one specimen sequenced in a study of chemoradiotherapy in HPV16-positive cancers. Generated by immunoSEQ multiplex PCR, the TCRdb table keeps only in-frame clones and is missing some. Of tens of thousands of clones in the sample, less than 90% were seen once. The sequencing used blood, collected from a patient who underwent chemoradiotherapy. These receptors originate from a human donor with HPV-associated anogenital cancer.

This clone was seen more than once but under ten times. The chain couples TRBV7-9 to TRBJ1-1, with D uncertain. CDR1 and CDR2 (germline): SEHNR, FQNEAQ (reference sequence). V lost 1 base to trimming and J lost 7 bases, with 7 bases between them. There are 12 residues in the CDR3. The CDR3 reads CASSLGGGEAFF. The CDR3 DNA follows: TGTGCCAGCAGCTTAGGGGGTGGTGAAGCTTTCTTT.

This clone was recorded only once. The J gene is TRBJ2-1, the V gene TRBV4-1; 14 nucleotides line up with TRBD2. CDR1 is MGHRA, CDR2 YSYEKL, per germline. V shed 6 bases, J shed 9 bases, and the junction held 7 bases outside the gene matches. The CDR3 sequence is 15 residues long. The CDR3 is CASRLTSGGAGEQFF. The CDR3 DNA reads as TGCGCCAGCAGATTGACTAGCGGGGGGGCAGGTGAGCAGTTCTTC.

The chain is built from TRBV7-9 and TRBJ2-1; TRBD2 might be the D (6 bases). CDR3 length: 15 residues. V was clipped by 5 bases and J by 1 base, with 12 bases between them. Germline V CDR1 and CDR2: SEHNR, FQNEAQ (reference sequence). The DNA for the CDR3 is TGTGCCAGCAGCGCAGCCGGGACTTCCTACAATGAGCAGTTCTTC. As protein: CASSAAGTSYNEQFF. Filled out from reference TRBV7-9 and TRBJ2-1, the complete variable domain reads DTGVSQNPRHKITKRGQNVTFRCDPISEHNRLYWYRQTLGQGPEFLTYFQNEAQLEKSRLLSDRFSAERPKGSFSTLEIQRTEQGDSAMYLCASSAAGTSYNEQFFGPGTRLTVL.

The chain is built from TRBV9 and TRBJ2-4; 8 positions agree with TRBD2. Germline loops: CDR1 SGDLS, CDR2 YYNGEE. The CDR3 totals 13 residues. The ends lost 4 bases at V and 8 bases at J; junction bases unmatched: 5. In DNA form, the CDR3 reads TGTGCCAGCAGCCGGGGGGGCCGGGACATTCAGTACTTC. It translates to CASSRGGRDIQYF. Complete variable domain (other parts from reference TRBV9 and TRBJ2-4): DSGVTQTPKHLITATGQRVTLRCSPRSGDLSVYWYQQSLDQGLQFLIQYYNGEERAKGNILERFSAQQFPDLHSELNLSSLELGDSALYFCASSRGGRDIQYFGAGTRLSVL.

V usage is TRBV4-2 and J usage is TRBJ1-4; D is undetermined. V dropped 4 bases and J dropped 8 bases, with 14 bases sitting between them. CDR3 length: 14 amino acids. CDR1 is LGHNA, CDR2 YNFKEQ, per germline. CDR3 nucleotide sequence: TGTGCCAGCAGCCCCCCAAGGGTAGAAGAAAAACTGTTTTTT. It is translated as CASSPPRVEEKLFF.

CDR3 bases: TGTGCCAGCAGAACCAGCGGGACAGGGGGACGGAACACTGAAGCTTTCTTT. Its protein is CASRTSGTGGRNTEAFF. This chain joins TRBV5-5 and TRBJ1-1; 11 bases are shared with TRBD1. CDR3 length: 17 amino acids. V was clipped by 5 bases and J by 1 base; unmatched bases: 10. From germline, CDR1 is SGHKS and CDR2 YYEKEE (reference sequence).

The chain uses TRBV5-1 and TRBJ2-5; D call uncertain. V lost 0 bases and J 0 bases, leaving 9 bases between the germline ends. CDR3 length equals 15 residues. Germline V gene sequence: CDR1 SGHRS, CDR2 YFSETQ. CDR3 protein: CASSLAFGYQETQYF. The CDR3 DNA reads TGCGCCAGCAGCTTGGCCTTCGGGTACCAAGAGACCCAGTACTTC.

The V gene is TRBV5-1, the J gene TRBJ2-2, with a weak D call TRBD1 (5 bases). CDR3 size: 13 residues. Trimming pared 3 bases from V and 4 bases from J, leaving 7 bases between. CDR1 is SGHRS, CDR2 YFSETQ, per germline. The CDR3 nucleotides read TGCGCCAGCAGCTCGACAGTCACCGGGGAGCTGTTTTTT. As protein: CASSSTVTGELFF.

This chain links TRBV6-4 with TRBJ1-1; 7 bases match TRBD1. V dropped 6 bases and J dropped 3; count of bases not matched to a gene: 7. CDR1 is MRHNA, CDR2 SNTAGT, per germline. The CDR3 runs 14 residues. The CDR3 reads CASSRQGGDTEAFF. The CDR3 DNA reads as TGTGCCAGCAGCCGACAGGGCGGGGACACTGAAGCTTTCTTT.

This clone has just one count. This chain uses TRBV5-1 with TRBJ1-1, with D hard to call. In germline, CDR1 is SGHRS, CDR2 YFSETQ. Trimming took off 1 base at V and 0 bases at J, with 10 bases between the two ends. The CDR3 contains 15 residues. The CDR3 reads CASSLSTAMNTEAFF. Written as DNA, the CDR3 is TGCGCCAGCAGCTTGTCTACGGCCATGAACACTGAAGCTTTCTTT.

The CDR3 reads CATSRGTSNYGYTF. The CDR3, as DNA: TGTGCCACCAGCAGAGGGACTTCTAACTATGGCTACACCTTC. This chain joins TRBV15 and TRBJ1-2; D not certain. V was clipped by 1 base and J by 0 bases, with 6 bases between them. The germline V gene has CDR1 LNHNV and CDR2 YYDKDF (reference sequence). The CDR3 is 14 amino acids.

V and J are TRBV4-3 and TRBJ1-5; TRBD1 might be the D (6 bases). The V gene lost 1 base and the J gene lost 7 bases, with 14 bases spanning the gap. There are 15 residues in the CDR3. Germline V CDR1 and CDR2: LGHNA, YSLEER. For the CDR3, the DNA is TGCGCCAGCAGCCAAGCGACAGGAGGAGTACAGCCCCAGCATTTT. It specifies CASSQATGGVQPQHF.

The V call is TRBV11-3, the J call TRBJ2-7; D might be TRBD1 or TRBD2, each matching 5 bases. Trimming left V 2 bases short and J 3 bases short, with 14 bases between. The CDR3 sequence is 15 residues long. Per the germline V gene, CDR1 is SGHNT and CDR2 is YENEEA. This CDR3 is CASSLSWDGNYEQYF. CDR3 coding DNA: TGTGCCAGCAGCTTATCCTGGGACGGAAACTACGAGCAGTACTTC.

This chain uses TRBV7-2 with TRBJ2-3, with 7 bases lining up with TRBD1. This CDR3 spans 15 amino acids. With V trimmed by 5 bases and J by 2 bases, 7 bases remained unmatched. Germline V gives CDR1 SGHTA, CDR2 FQGNSA. CDR3 sequence (DNA): TGTGCCAGCAGCGCCCGGGGACAGTTCACAGATACGCAGTATTTT. This encodes CASSARGQFTDTQYF.

The J gene is TRBJ1-3, the V gene TRBV19; 8 nucleotides align to TRBD1. Germline V gives CDR1 LNHDA, CDR2 SQIVND (reference sequence). The CDR3 has 15 residues. The V gene end was trimmed by 6 bases and the J gene end by 0 bases; junction bases not matched to a gene: 4. Written as DNA, the CDR3 is TGTGCCAGTAGAGAGGACAGGGCCTCTGGAAACACCATATATTTT. Translating it yields CASREDRASGNTIYF.

This clone came up once. The V and J genes are TRBV15 and TRBJ1-1, with a tentative D call TRBD1 (6 bases). From germline, CDR1 is LNHNV and CDR2 YYDKDF (reference sequence). The CDR3 loop spans 18 amino acids. Trimming removed 5 bases from V and 1 base from J, with 23 bases in between. DNA for the CDR3: TGTGCCACCAGCGGGGGGGCCGGGACTTTTTTCCCGAACACTGAAGCTTTCTTT. Its translation: CATSGGAGTFFPNTEAFF.

This clone was counted a single time. The chain joins TRBV5-8 to TRBJ1-3; D unclear. Germline V gene data show CDR1 as SGHTS and CDR2 as YDEGEE. CDR3 length equals 13 residues. V was trimmed by 0 bases and J by 4 bases, leaving 5 bases between them. In DNA, the CDR3 is TGTGCCAGCAGCTTGGCCAGAGGAAACACCATATATTTT. It codes for CASSLARGNTIYF. Complete variable domain (other parts from reference TRBV5-8 and TRBJ1-3): EAGVTQSPTHLIKTRGQQATLRCSPISGHTSVYWYQQALGLGLQFLLWYDEGEERNRGNFPPRFSGRQFPNYSSELNVNALELEDSALYLCASSLARGNTIYFGEGSWLTVV.

The gene calls are TRBV14 and TRBJ2-7; weak D call: TRBD2 (6 bases). Trimming took 0 bases from V and 0 from J, leaving 18 bases between them. This CDR3 contains 18 residues. The germline gives CDR1 SGHDN, CDR2 FVKESK. The CDR3 region has the DNA TGTGCCAGCAGCCAAGAGGGTCCCTTTAGCGGCGACTCCTACGAGCAGTACTTC. Translation: CASSQEGPFSGDSYEQYF. The full variable domain, with the rest looked up from reference TRBV14 and TRBJ2-7, is EAGVTQFPSHSVIEKGQTVTLRCDPISGHDNLYWYRRVMGKEIKFLLHFVKESKQDESGMPNNRFLAERTGGTYSTLKVQPAELEDSGVYFCASSQEGPFSGDSYEQYFGPGTRLTVT.

J is TRBJ2-7 and V is TRBV7-2; TRBD2 matches at 9 bases. Germline trimming cut 5 bases from V and 2 bases from J; bases unmatched to any gene: 7. The CDR3 spans 15 residues. Germline CDR1 SGHTA, CDR2 FQGNSA. The CDR3 sequence: CASSPRASGAYEQYF. DNA of the CDR3: TGTGCCAGCAGCCCCAGGGCTAGCGGGGCCTACGAGCAGTACTTC.

The V and J genes are TRBV2 and TRBJ1-4, with D perhaps matching TRBD1 (6 bases). CDR1 and CDR2 (germline): SNHLY, FYNNEI. Trimming shortened V by 1 base and J by 8 bases, and 14 bases separated the two germline ends. The CDR3 has 15 residues. This chain's CDR3 is CASSEGGGGGEKLFF. The DNA of the CDR3 is TGTGCCAGCAGTGAAGGGGGGGGCGGAGGCGAAAAACTGTTTTTT. The full variable domain, its missing parts supplied by reference TRBV2 and TRBJ1-4, is EPEVTQTPSHQVTQMGQEVILRCVPISNHLYFYWYRQILGQKVEFLVSFYNNEISEKSEIFDDQFSVERPDGSNFTLKIRSTKLEDSAMYFCASSEGGGGGEKLFFGSGTQLSVL.

The V call is TRBV10-2, the J call TRBJ2-1, with D unresolved. The germline V gene has CDR1 WSHSY and CDR2 SAAADI. The CDR3 is 12 residues long. V lost 4 bases and J lost 4, with 5 bases in between. CDR3 protein: CASSGSYNEQFF. CDR3 DNA: TGCGCCAGCAGTGGGTCTTACAATGAGCAGTTCTTC.